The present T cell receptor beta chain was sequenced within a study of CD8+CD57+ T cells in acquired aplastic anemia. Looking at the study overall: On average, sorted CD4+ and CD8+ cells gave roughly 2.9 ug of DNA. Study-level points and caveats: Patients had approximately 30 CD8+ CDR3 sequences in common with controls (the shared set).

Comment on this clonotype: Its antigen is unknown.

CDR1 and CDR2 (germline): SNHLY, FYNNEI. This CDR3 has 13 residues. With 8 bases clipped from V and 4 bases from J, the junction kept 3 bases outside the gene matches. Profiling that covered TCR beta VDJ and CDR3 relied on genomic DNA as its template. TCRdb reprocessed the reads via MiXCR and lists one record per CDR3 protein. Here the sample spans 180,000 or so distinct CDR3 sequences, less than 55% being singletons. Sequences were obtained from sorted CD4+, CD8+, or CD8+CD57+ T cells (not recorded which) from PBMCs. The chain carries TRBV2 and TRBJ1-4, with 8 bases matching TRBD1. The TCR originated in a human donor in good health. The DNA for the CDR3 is TGTGCCAGCGAGGGACAGGTTAATGAAAAACTGTTTTTT. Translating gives CASEGQVNEKLFF.